These 31 T cell receptor beta chains share one sample of origin, sequenced in a study of shared clonotypes between healthy human individuals. Data came from immunoSEQ multiplex PCR; TCRdb stores just in-frame clones and leaves some out. Of about 1 million clones in the sample, roughly 80% were seen once. Sequenced material: memory CD4+ T cells sorted from blood. Subset in this sample: CD45RA-negative fraction. The receptors come from a man between 18 and 35 years old in good health.

The chain is built from TRBV23-1 and TRBJ2-1, with D possibly being TRBD1 or TRBD2 (6 bases each). TRBV23-1 falls under the ORF class, with uncertain function. The ends were cut back, 4 bases at V and 4 bases at J, with 20 bases in the middle. This CDR3 is 17 amino acids long. In DNA, the CDR3 is TGCGCCAGCAGTCCCTCGGACAAGGGGGGCTTGTACAATGAGCAGTTCTTC. It yields the protein CASSPSDKGGLYNEQFF.

In the case of this clone: Other DNA sequences in this specimen translate into the identical CDR3. The chain uses TRBV5-1 and TRBJ2-7; a weak D match, TRBD1 (5 bases). The ends were cut back, 0 bases at V and 0 bases at J, with 10 bases in the middle. CDR1 and CDR2 from the germline V gene are SGHRS and YFSETQ. The CDR3 is 15 amino acids. The CDR3 nucleotides are TGCGCCAGCAGCTTGGGGGGCCTTGGCTCCTACGAGCAGTACTTC. Translation: CASSLGGLGSYEQYF.

The chain couples TRBV7-2 to TRBJ2-7; 7 nucleotides agree with TRBD1. The V gene's germline CDR1 is SGHTA and CDR2 FQGNSA. This CDR3 comprises 16 residues. V was pared by 5 bases and J by 3 bases, with 13 bases of the junction left unmatched. The CDR3 region is CASSPRGRQGGYEQYF. The CDR3 DNA sequence: TGTGCCAGCAGCCCCCGTGGTCGACAGGGTGGCTACGAGCAGTACTTC.

This clone was counted once. V and J are TRBV7-2 and TRBJ1-2, with D possibly matching TRBD1 (5 bases). Germline V gives CDR1 SGHTA, CDR2 FQGNSA. CDR3 length: 14 amino acids. Trimming stripped 7 bases from V and 3 bases from J, with 15 bases between. The CDR3 protein is CASTPRWGDYGYTF. The CDR3 region has the DNA TGTGCCAGCACCCCGCGGTGGGGGGACTATGGCTACACCTTC.

The genes are TRBV11-2 and TRBJ2-7; D may be TRBD1 (5 bases). The CDR3 is 15 residues long. The germline V gene encodes CDR1 SGHAT and CDR2 FQNNGV. Trimming pared 3 bases from V and 0 bases from J, leaving 12 bases between. CDR3 in amino acids: CASSFVTDNSYEQYF. In DNA, the CDR3 is TGTGCCAGCAGCTTCGTAACGGACAACTCCTACGAGCAGTACTTC.

CDR3 in amino acids: CASSLGTSGETQYF. The CDR3 DNA reads as TGTGCCAGCAGCTTAGGGACTAGTGGGGAGACCCAGTACTTC. The chain has TRBV7-2 and TRBJ2-5, with 7 bases fitting TRBD2. The V gene end was trimmed by 1 base and the J gene end by 5 bases; junction bases not matched to a gene: 4. Germline CDR1 is SGHTA and CDR2 is FQGNSA. This CDR3 is built from 14 residues. The whole variable domain, filled in from reference TRBV7-2 and TRBJ2-5, reads GAGVSQSPSNKVTEKGKDVELRCDPISGHTALYWYRQSLGQGLEFLIYFQGNSAPDKSGLPSDRFSAERTGGSVSTLTIQRTQQEDSAVYLCASSLGTSGETQYFGPGTRLLVL.

The chain employs TRBV5-1 and TRBJ1-4; possible D gene TRBD1, 5 bases. CDR1 and CDR2 (germline): SGHRS, YFSETQ. The CDR3 contains 13 residues. Trimming pared 3 bases from V and 8 bases from J, leaving 11 bases between. The CDR3 DNA reads as TGCGCCAGCAGCTCCGGGACGGAAGAAAAACTGTTTTTT. Its translation: CASSSGTEEKLFF.

The chain links TRBV5-4 to TRBJ2-1; 8 bases agree with TRBD2. Germline loops: CDR1 SGHNT, CDR2 YYREEE (reference sequence). The CDR3 runs to 15 residues. The junction had 12 bases not matched to a gene; V was cut back by 4 bases and J by 9 bases. The CDR3 sequence: CASSPLASGLGEQFF. In DNA form, the CDR3 reads TGTGCCAGCAGCCCCCTTGCTAGCGGGTTAGGTGAGCAGTTCTTC.

The chain recombines TRBV10-3 with TRBJ1-2; a weak D match, TRBD1 (5 bases). Trimming removed 9 bases from V and 6 bases from J, with 17 bases in between. This CDR3 region has 13 residues. Germline assignment: CDR1 ENHRY and CDR2 SYGVKD. In nucleotides, the CDR3 is TGTGCCATATCAGGGTTCAACGAGGATGGCTACACCTTC. It specifies CAISGFNEDGYTF.

The chain links TRBV7-6 to TRBJ2-5; D perhaps matches TRBD1 (5 bases). V lost 3 bases and J 5 bases, leaving 19 bases between the germline ends. CDR1 is SGHVS, CDR2 FNYEAQ, per germline. The CDR3 consists of 16 residues. CDR3 protein: CASSFQDFSPGETQYF. The CDR3, as DNA: TGTGCCAGCAGCTTTCAAGACTTTTCCCCAGGGGAGACCCAGTACTTC.

This clone was seen a handful of times. The J gene is TRBJ2-3, the V gene TRBV2; D may match TRBD1 or TRBD2 (5 bases each). Trimming shortened V by 7 bases and J by 0 bases, and 11 bases separated the two germline ends. This CDR3 region has 14 residues. Germline CDR1 SNHLY, CDR2 FYNNEI. CDR3 region: CASNRWGSTDTQYF. In nucleotides, the CDR3 is TGTGCCAGCAATCGATGGGGGAGCACAGATACGCAGTATTTT. Full variable domain (rest looked up from reference TRBV2 and TRBJ2-3): EPEVTQTPSHQVTQMGQEVILRCVPISNHLYFYWYRQILGQKVEFLVSFYNNEISEKSEIFDDQFSVERPDGSNFTLKIRSTKLEDSAMYFCASNRWGSTDTQYFGPGTRLTVL.

This clone was detected only once. The chain's CDR3 is CSASSWEEAFF. CDR3 coding DNA: TGCAGTGCTAGTTCGTGGGAAGAAGCTTTCTTT. The gene calls are TRBV20-1 and TRBJ1-1, with no clear D. Germline V CDR1 and CDR2: DFQATT, SNEGSKA (reference sequence). Trimming cost V 3 bases and J 8 bases, with 10 bases left between them. CDR3 length equals 11 residues.

The V and J genes are TRBV7-9 and TRBJ2-5, with D tentatively TRBD2 (7 bases). Trimming removed 1 base at V and 5 bases at J, with 14 bases between. Germline V gives CDR1 SEHNR, CDR2 FQNEAQ (reference sequence). The CDR3 extends over 15 amino acids. CDR3 sequence: CASSLEGGPSETQYF. The CDR3 DNA reads as TGTGCCAGCAGCTTAGAGGGGGGGCCTTCGGAGACCCAGTACTTC.

This clone came up a few times. CDR3 nucleotides: TGTGCCAGCAGTTATGTTGACGAGCAGTACTTC. Residues: CASSYVDEQYF. The chain combines TRBV6-6 with TRBJ2-7; D is ambiguous. Germline V gene data show CDR1 as MNHNY and CDR2 as SVGAGI (reference sequence). Trimming took 3 bases from V and 5 from J, leaving 5 bases between them. The CDR3 consists of 11 residues.

The chain has TRBV9 and TRBJ1-4, with D possibly being TRBD1 (6 bases). The CDR3 is made up of 14 amino acids. From germline, CDR1 is SGDLS and CDR2 YYNGEE. V lost 4 bases, J lost 1 base, and 8 bases lay in between. The CDR3, as DNA: TGTGCCAGCAGCCCAGGGGTAACTAATGAAAAACTGTTTTTT. Protein: CASSPGVTNEKLFF.

On this clone itself: The sample carries other DNA sequences with the same CDR3. The chain carries TRBV30 and TRBJ2-5; D is possibly TRBD1 (6 bases). Germline values: CDR1 GTSNPN, CDR2 SVGIG (reference sequence). The CDR3 is made up of 11 amino acids. V lost 3 bases and J lost 5, with 7 bases in between. The CDR3 loop reads CAWSDRETQYF. CDR3 in DNA: TGTGCCTGGAGCGACAGGGAGACCCAGTACTTC.

A few counts support this clone. J is TRBJ2-7 and V is TRBV7-8; TRBD1 is a possible D gene (5 bases). The CDR3 extends over 14 amino acids. V was clipped by 3 bases and J by 5 bases, with 14 bases between them. In germline, CDR1 is SGHVS, CDR2 FQNEAQ. Here the CDR3 reads CASSFRSGSHEQYF. DNA of the CDR3: TGTGCCAGCAGCTTCCGGTCAGGGTCCCACGAGCAGTACTTC. The whole variable domain, filled in from reference TRBV7-8 and TRBJ2-7, reads GAGVSQSPRYKVAKRGQDVALRCDPISGHVSLFWYQQALGQGPEFLTYFQNEAQLDKSGLPSDRFFAERPEGSVSTLKIQRTQQEDSAVYLCASSFRSGSHEQYFGPGTRLTVT.

The chain links TRBV28 to TRBJ1-2; D remains unclear. This CDR3 spans 11 amino acids. Germline loops: CDR1 MDHEN, CDR2 SYDVKM. Trimming stripped 5 bases from V and 5 bases from J, with 6 bases between. Here the CDR3 reads CASSGQYGYTF. The CDR3 DNA reads TGTGCCAGCAGTGGGCAGTATGGCTACACCTTC.

V usage is TRBV4-3 and J usage is TRBJ2-2; 7 positions agree with TRBD1. Germline V CDR1 and CDR2: LGHNA, YSLEER. The CDR3 is made up of 16 amino acids. The V and J ends lost 0 bases and 3 bases, in that order; junction bases with no gene match: 4. The chain's CDR3 is CASSQDNRGYTGELFF. CDR3 in DNA: TGCGCCAGCAGCCAAGATAACAGGGGCTACACCGGGGAGCTGTTTTTT.

This clone was seen just once. This chain uses TRBV5-4 with TRBJ2-5; 8 nucleotides align to TRBD1. The CDR3 extends over 15 amino acids. Germline V lookup: CDR1 SGHNT, CDR2 YYREEE (reference sequence). V shed 4 bases and J 1 base; nucleotides not matched to a gene: 6. The DNA of the CDR3 is TGTGCCAGCAGCGACGGACAGGGCGTCCAAGAGACCCAGTACTTC. It specifies CASSDGQGVQETQYF. Variable domain in full (rest from reference TRBV5-4 and TRBJ2-5): ETGVTQSPTHLIKTRGQQVTLRCSSQSGHNTVSWYQQALGQGPQFIFQYYREEENGRGNFPPRFSGLQFPNYSSELNVNALELDDSALYLCASSDGQGVQETQYFGPGTRLLVL.

This clone was observed a single time. This chain connects TRBV9 to TRBJ2-1; TRBD2 matches at 14 bases. CDR1 and CDR2 (germline): SGDLS, YYNGEE. The length of the CDR3 is 20 residues. V gave up 0 bases and J gave up 7 bases; unmatched junction bases: 15. CDR3 amino acids: CASSVEAMTSGRASSNEQFF. CDR3 nucleotide sequence: TGTGCCAGCAGCGTAGAAGCGATGACTAGCGGGAGGGCCTCCTCGAATGAGCAGTTCTTC.

This clone was found many times. This CDR3 is CASSPDRRSYEQYF. The CDR3, as DNA: TGTGCCAGCAGCCCAGACAGGAGGAGCTACGAGCAGTACTTC. V is TRBV5-4 and J is TRBJ2-7; TRBD1 might be the D (6 bases). Trimming removed 4 bases from V and 3 bases from J, with 14 bases in between. Germline V lookup: CDR1 SGHNT, CDR2 YYREEE (reference sequence). CDR3 size: 14 residues.

A note on this clone: The sample holds other DNA sequences that translate to the same CDR3. The chain uses TRBV4-2 and TRBJ2-2, with 7 bases aligning to TRBD2. Germline V CDR1 and CDR2: LGHNA, YNFKEQ. V shed 0 bases and J 1 base; nucleotides not matched to a gene: 2. This CDR3 has 16 residues. CDR3 in DNA: TGTGCCAGCAGCCAAGATCCGGGGGGGAACACCGGGGAGCTGTTTTTT. This translates into CASSQDPGGNTGELFF.

V is TRBV2 and J is TRBJ1-1; D might be TRBD1 (5 bases). Germline V CDR1 and CDR2: SNHLY, FYNNEI. CDR3 length: 16 amino acids. V was trimmed by 4 bases and J by 3 bases, leaving 18 bases between them. The CDR3 region has the DNA TGTGCCAGCAGTGGGGGAGGCAGGGCAGAATACACTGAAGCTTTCTTT. Its protein product is CASSGGGRAEYTEAFF.

The chain uses TRBV5-1 and TRBJ1-2; tentative D call: TRBD1 (5 bases). V dropped 8 bases and J dropped 2 bases, with 13 bases sitting between them. This CDR3 is built from 13 residues. Germline V CDR1 and CDR2: SGHRS, YFSETQ. CDR3 DNA sequence: TGCGCCAGTAAGAAACAGGAGAACTATGGCTACACCTTC. Its protein is CASKKQENYGYTF.

This chain connects TRBV2 to TRBJ2-5; the D gene could be TRBD1 or TRBD2 (5 bases each). Germline V gene data show CDR1 as SNHLY and CDR2 as FYNNEI. The V and J ends lost 5 bases and 7 bases respectively, with 14 bases between them. This CDR3 spans 13 amino acids. Written as DNA, the CDR3 is TGTGCCAGCAGTAGCTCTGGTGGGGGGACCCAGTACTTC. This translates into CASSSSGGGTQYF.

The J gene is TRBJ2-7, the V gene TRBV6-5, with 7 bases matching TRBD1. Unmatched junction bases numbered 4, after V lost 5 bases and J lost 0 bases. Germline V gives CDR1 MNHEY, CDR2 SVGAGI. The CDR3 sequence is 14 residues long. CDR3 nucleotide sequence: TGTGCCAGCAGTAGACAGGGCAGCTCCTACGAGCAGTACTTC. As protein: CASSRQGSSYEQYF.

The genes are TRBV5-1 and TRBJ1-1, with 7 nucleotides matching TRBD1. The CDR3 consists of 15 residues. V shed 1 base, J shed 0 bases, and the junction held 3 bases outside the gene matches. Germline CDR1 reads SGHRS; CDR2 reads YFSETQ. The CDR3 nucleotides are TGCGCCAGCAGCTTGCGGACAGGTCTGAACACTGAAGCTTTCTTT. Translating gives CASSLRTGLNTEAFF.

The chain has TRBV18 and TRBJ2-4; 7 nucleotides line up with TRBD1. Germline CDR1 is KGHSH and CDR2 is LQKENI. The CDR3 has 15 residues. After removal of 3 bases from V and 6 bases from J, the junction contained 8 bases not matched to a gene. The CDR3 loop reads CASSPGQVGLNIQYF. CDR3 DNA sequence: TGTGCCAGCTCACCCGGACAGGTGGGGCTAAACATTCAGTACTTC.

As concerns this clone: This same CDR3 is encoded by further DNA sequences in the sample. This chain connects TRBV18 to TRBJ2-5; no reliable D call. The germline gives CDR1 KGHSH, CDR2 LQKENI. Trimming cost V 2 bases and J 3 bases, with 7 bases left between them. CDR3 length: 13 amino acids. Here the CDR3 DNA reads TGTGCCAGCTCACCATTAGGTAAAGAGACCCAGTACTTC. This translates into CASSPLGKETQYF.

The gene calls are TRBV6-1 and TRBJ1-2, with 9 bases that match TRBD1. With V trimmed by 4 bases and J by 5 bases, 5 bases remained unmatched. This CDR3 has 14 amino acids. The germline V gene encodes CDR1 MNHNS and CDR2 SASEGT. The CDR3 loop is CASSVYRGPYGYTF. In DNA form, the CDR3 reads TGTGCCAGCAGTGTTTACAGGGGGCCTTATGGCTACACCTTC.